The table lists the clone carrying this T cell receptor (beta chain) with a few counts. The antigen remains undetermined. The data originate from a study of post-analysis software for immune sequencing data. Across the study: The study covered relapsing-remitting, secondary progressive and progressive-relapsing courses of multiple sclerosis. The study's findings and limits: Comparison of patients with controls showed five TRBV segments more frequent in patients, TRBV5-6, TRBV5-1 and TRBV20-1 among them. Relative to controls, patients with multiple sclerosis showed significantly lower normalized Chao1 diversity.

V lost 4 bases and J lost 8; bases outside the gene matches: 13. CDR1 is MGHRA and CDR2 is YSYEKL in the germline V gene. The CDR3 totals 16 residues. The authors incorporated unique molecular identifiers into the TCR beta cDNA libraries. TCRdb independently ran MiXCR on the PCR reads; one entry per CDR3 protein. The sample lists over 300,000 distinct CDR3 sequences; around 33% were seen once. The TCR comes from a girl under 18 with multiple sclerosis. The sequenced sample was blood. This chain connects TRBV4-1 to TRBJ2-1, with TRBD1 matching 8 bases. The CDR3 here is CASSRIRDRNGHEQFF. Written as DNA, the CDR3 is TGCGCCAGCAGCCGCATAAGGGACAGGAACGGGCATGAGCAGTTCTTC.